The clone carrying this T cell receptor (beta chain) appeared many times. Using its own MiXCR run on the 5' RACE reads, TCRdb lists one record per CDR3 protein. The table has 41,000 or so distinct CDR3 sequences, 4% to 5.5% seen once. Germline values: CDR1 SGHTA, CDR2 FQGTGA. Trimming cost V 3 bases and J 0 bases, with 10 bases left between them. The CDR3 is 15 amino acids. The sample is drawn from a study of T cells of healthy individuals. This sequence was found in a human donor in good health. This rearrangement joins TRBV7-3 to TRBJ2-3; D might be TRBD2 (6 bases). In DNA form, the CDR3 reads TGTGCCAGCAGCTTCACGACTAGAAGCACAGATACGCAGTATTTT. It yields the protein CASSFTTRSTDTQYF.